These T cell receptor beta chains were read from a single sample in a study of cytomegalovirus exposure and HLA in healthy donors. Generated by immunoSEQ multiplex PCR, the TCRdb table keeps only in-frame clones and is missing some. This sample has about 52,000 clones, with 50% to 70% found just once. The sequencing sample was made of PBMCs. These TCRs come from a human donor in good health. Both conserved end residues are part of each CDR3. Fields, in order: J gene, V gene, clone size, D gene, CDR3 protein, CDR3 DNA. A D gene is named only where the DNA matches it firmly. Size values are once, few and many counts, or a class for expanded clones, and some rows have none.

>TRBJ2-2|TRBV7-3|few|-
CASSLEPLTGELFF
TGTGCCAGCAGCTTAGAGCCTCTGACCGGGGAGCTGTTTTTT
>TRBJ2-7|TRBV5-1|-|-
CASSRGNEAYEQYF
TGCGCCAGCTCTCGAGGGAACGAAGCCTACGAGCAGTACTTC
>TRBJ1-2|TRBV7-9|-|TRBD1
CASEAGGFSYGYTF
TGTGCCAGCGAGGCAGGGGGCTTTAGCTATGGCTACACCTTC
>TRBJ2-1|TRBV19|-|TRBD2
CASSERGFYNEQFF
TGTGCCAGTAGTGAGCGGGGGTTTTACAATGAGCAGTTCTTC
>TRBJ2-5|TRBV4-3|-|TRBD2
CASSPRWLAGGVETQYF
TGCGCCAGCAGCCCCCGGTGGCTAGCGGGGGGGGTCGAGACCCAGTACTTC
>TRBJ1-1|TRBV18|-|TRBD1
CASSPIVGTGVMNTEAFF
TGTGCCAGCTCACCAATAGTAGGGACAGGGGTCATGAACACTGAAGCTTTCTTT
>TRBJ1-1|TRBV9|once|TRBD1
CASSATGTGGEAFF
TGTGCTAGCAGCGCAACCGGGACAGGGGGTGAAGCTTTCTTT
>TRBJ2-7|TRBV30|-|-
CAWSVTDRGGEQYF
TGTGCCTGGAGTGTCACGGATAGGGGGGGCGAGCAGTACTTC
>TRBJ2-3|TRBV18|-|TRBD2
CASSPPGGSRTDTQYF
TGTGCCAGCTCACCCCCGGGGGGGAGCCGCACAGATACGCAGTATTTT
>TRBJ1-5|TRBV19|-|-
CASSIGSQMPQHF
TGTGCCAGTAGTATAGGTTCTCAGATGCCCCAGCATTTT
>TRBJ1-1|TRBV14|-|-
CASSQEFRVTEAFF
TGTGCCAGCAGCCAAGAGTTCAGGGTAACTGAAGCTTTCTTT
>TRBJ2-5|TRBV30|-|-
CAWSGGYTQETQYF
TGTGCCTGGAGTGGCGGCTATACCCAAGAGACCCAGTACTTC
>TRBJ2-6|TRBV11-2|-|TRBD1
CASMGHRGISGANVLTF
TGTGCCAGCATGGGGCACAGGGGGATCTCTGGGGCCAACGTCCTGACTTTC
>TRBJ2-6|TRBV18|once|TRBD1
CASSLSDRAGANVLTF
TGTGCCAGCTCACTATCGGACAGGGCTGGGGCCAACGTCCTGACTTTC
>TRBJ2-3|TRBV9|-|TRBD2
CASSAEGTRWSTDTQYF
TGTGCCAGCAGCGCCGAGGGGACTAGGTGGAGTACAGATACGCAGTATTTT
>TRBJ2-2|TRBV28|-|TRBD1
CASSLWGQGSPGELFF
TGTGCCAGCAGTTTATGGGGACAGGGTTCACCCGGGGAGCTGTTTTTT
>TRBJ2-2|TRBV14|few|TRBD1
CASSQGMGQTRTGELFF
TGTGCCAGCAGCCAAGGAATGGGACAGACGAGGACCGGGGAGCTGTTTTTT
>TRBJ1-2|TRBV14|-|TRBD1
CASSQGPGQVLYGYTF
TGTGCCAGCAGCCAAGGGCCGGGACAGGTCCTCTATGGCTACACCTTC
>TRBJ1-6|TRBV7-9|-|TRBD1
CASRARTGGSPLHF
TGTGCCAGCAGGGCCCGGACAGGGGGGTCACCCCTCCACTTT
>TRBJ2-1|TRBV4-2|few|-
CASRGGGRSNNEQFF
TGTGCCAGCAGGGGAGGGGGGCGCAGTAACAATGAGCAGTTCTTC
>TRBJ2-7|TRBV18|-|TRBD1
CASSPGTDSYEQYF
TGTGCCAGCTCACCCGGGACAGATTCCTACGAGCAGTACTTC
>TRBJ2-1|TRBV7-2|-|TRBD2
CASSLAGTRRNEQFF
TGTGCCAGCAGCTTAGCCGGGACTAGGCGTAATGAGCAGTTCTTC
>TRBJ2-1|TRBV5-5|medium-sized|-
CASRFGVGNEQFF
TGTGCCAGCAGGTTCGGGGTCGGAAATGAGCAGTTCTTC
>TRBJ1-1|TRBV15|few|-
CATSREGRWDTEAFF
TGTGCCACCAGCAGAGAGGGCAGGTGGGACACTGAAGCTTTCTTT
>TRBJ1-2|TRBV5-6|-|-
CASNLQGFDYGYTF
TGTGCCAGCAACCTCCAGGGATTCGACTATGGCTACACCTTC
>TRBJ1-2|TRBV5-1|-|-
CASSGRDSGYTF
TGCGCCAGCAGCGGCAGGGATAGCGGCTACACCTTC
>TRBJ2-7|TRBV7-2|once|-
CASSPLGGTPDLYEQYF
TGTGCCAGCAGCCCCCTAGGAGGGACCCCGGACCTCTACGAGCAGTACTTC
>TRBJ2-7|TRBV7-6|-|-
CASSLGGGTHEQYF
TGTGCCAGCAGCTTAGGCGGGGGCACCCACGAGCAGTACTTC
>TRBJ1-1|TRBV4-1|few|TRBD1
CASSHYRGNTEAFF
TGCGCCAGCAGCCACTACAGGGGGAACACTGAAGCTTTCTTT
>TRBJ1-2|TRBV7-2|-|-
CASSLNGTPRRGYTF
TGTGCCAGCAGCTTGAACGGGACTCCGCGTCGTGGCTACACCTTC
>TRBJ2-2|TRBV6-5|-|TRBD1
CASKRDRGNTGELFF
TGTGCCAGCAAGCGGGACAGGGGAAACACCGGGGAGCTGTTTTTT
>TRBJ2-1|TRBV5-1|-|TRBD2
CASSTGTSGGAFNEQFF
TGCGCCAGCAGCACAGGGACTAGCGGGGGGGCCTTCAATGAGCAGTTCTTC
>TRBJ2-7|TRBV7-3|-|TRBD2
CASSPLAGGAEQYF
TGTGCCAGCAGCCCCCTAGCGGGGGGGGCCGAGCAGTACTTC
>TRBJ1-6|TRBV4-1|-|-
CASSQGASPLHF
TGCGCCAGCAGCCAAGGCGCTTCACCCCTCCACTTT
>TRBJ2-1|TRBV27|few|TRBD2
CASRTPHLAGEINEQFF
TGTGCCAGCAGGACCCCCCACCTAGCGGGGGAAATCAATGAGCAGTTCTTC
>TRBJ2-5|TRBV5-1|-|TRBD2
CASSRLAGYQETQYF
TGCGCCAGCAGTCGGCTAGCGGGGTATCAAGAGACCCAGTACTTC
>TRBJ1-1|TRBV6-1|-|TRBD1
CASTGQGAMNTEAFF
TGTGCCAGCACGGGACAGGGGGCGATGAACACTGAAGCTTTCTTT
>TRBJ2-5|TRBV6-1|-|-
CASSDRGLGETQYF
TGTGCCAGCAGTGATAGAGGGCTGGGAGAGACCCAGTACTTC
>TRBJ1-2|TRBV2|-|-
CASRAQGDGYTF
TGTGCCAGCAGGGCACAGGGCGATGGCTACACCTTC
>TRBJ1-6|TRBV6-5|few|-
CASSLGGSSPLHF
TGTGCCAGCAGTCTCGGGGGGAGCTCACCCCTCCACTTT
>TRBJ1-1|TRBV27|once|-
CASSEKGAPTDTEAFF
TGTGCCAGCAGTGAGAAAGGGGCGCCCACGGACACTGAAGCTTTCTTT
>TRBJ1-5|TRBV29-1|-|-
CSVVDSPNQPQHF
TGCAGCGTCGTAGACAGCCCCAATCAGCCCCAGCATTTT
>TRBJ1-5|TRBV6-6|few|-
CASNTARGRFNQPQHF
TGTGCCAGCAACACCGCCAGGGGACGTTTCAATCAGCCCCAGCATTTT
>TRBJ1-1|TRBV30|-|TRBD1
CAWRGTGGAGAFF
TGTGCCTGGAGGGGTACAGGGGGCGCAGGGGCTTTCTTT
>TRBJ2-7|TRBV6-1|-|-
CASSEAQGHEQYF
TGTGCCAGCAGTGAAGCCCAGGGTCACGAGCAGTACTTC
>TRBJ2-1|TRBV7-9|-|TRBD2
CASSLRSSGGADNEQFF
TGTGCCAGCAGCCTCCGGTCTAGCGGGGGGGCCGACAATGAGCAGTTCTTC
>TRBJ2-1|TRBV5-1|-|TRBD2
CASSLATSGYNDEQFF
TGCGCCAGCAGCTTGGCTACTAGCGGATATAATGATGAGCAGTTCTTC
>TRBJ1-1|TRBV5-8|-|TRBD1
CASSFDRGHTEAFF
TGTGCCAGCAGCTTCGACAGGGGGCACACTGAAGCTTTCTTT